What follows describes a single TCR beta chain. The sample originates from a study of blood T cell repertoires in COVID-19. Across the study: Researchers got acute and convalescent COVID-19 samples from the United States, Italy and Spain.

Generated by immunoSEQ multiplex PCR, the TCRdb table keeps only in-frame clones and is missing some. Of 240,000 or so clones detected, around 85% appear once; the ten largest clones hold just over 3%. The CDR3 loop spans 14 amino acids. Trimming removed 4 bases at V and 0 bases at J, with 7 bases between. From germline, CDR1 is LGHDT and CDR2 YNNKEL (reference sequence). The J gene is TRBJ1-3, the V gene TRBV3-1 (or the pseudogene TRBV3-2), with D unclear. The specimen was peripheral blood. The clonotype was recovered from a woman in her twenties or thirties who had recovered from COVID-19. As DNA, the CDR3 is TGTGCCAGCAGCCGTAGCGGCTCTGGAAACACCATATATTTT. Its translation is CASSRSGSGNTIYF.